The 2 T cell receptor beta chains below all came from one sample that was sequenced in a study of long-term antiretroviral therapy in people with HIV. The authors ran the immunoSEQ assay, v3.0, at survey level. Assay: immunoSEQ multiplex PCR; the TCRdb copy retains only in-frame clones and omits some. Of around 18,000 clones detected, 79% appear once; the ten largest clones hold approximately 6.5%. Sample: unsorted PBMCs, taken at the start of antiretroviral therapy, before treatment. All receptors derive from a man between 18 and 35 years old with HIV.

The J gene is TRBJ1-2, the V gene TRBV29-1, with no clear D. Germline loops: CDR1 SQVTM, CDR2 ANQGSEA. Trimming removed 0 bases at V and 5 bases at J, with 10 bases between. The CDR3 contains 13 residues. The CDR3 spells CSVEDWTVYGYTF. CDR3 coding DNA: TGCAGCGTTGAAGACTGGACGGTTTATGGCTACACCTTC. The full variable domain, completed using reference TRBV29-1 and TRBJ1-2, is SAVISQKPSRDICQRGTSLTIQCQVDSQVTMMFWYRQQPGQSLTLIATANQGSEATYESGFVIDKFPISRPNLTFSTLTVSNMSPEDSSIYLCSVEDWTVYGYTFGSGTRLTVV.

This chain uses TRBV10-2 with TRBJ2-1; 7 bases match TRBD1. CDR1 and CDR2 from the germline V gene are WSHSY and SAAADI. This CDR3 is 16 amino acids long. Trimming at V came to 6 bases and at J to 5 bases, leaving 13 bases not matched to a gene. The CDR3 DNA follows: TGCGCCAGCAGGGCAGACACGGGACAGAATAACAATGAGCAGTTCTTC. It encodes CASRADTGQNNNEQFF.